This TCR beta chain is from a study of CXCR3-negative and CXCR3-positive naive CD8 T cells. All TRB cDNA libraries came from 5' RACE performed with UMI labels. After re-calling the 5' RACE reads, TCRdb lists one entry per CDR3 protein, DNA absent. The table for this sample gives about 150,000 distinct CDR3 sequences. Study-wide findings and caveats: More hydrophobic TRB CDR3s were found in CXCR3-positive naive cells than in CXCR3-negative naive cells.

Worth noting for this clonotype: The antigen is not known.

Material: naive CXCR3+ CD8+ T cells from blood. Indicated subset: CD45RO-CCR7+CD27+CD95- naive CD8+ T cells expressing CXCR3 (TNR3+). This sequence originates from a human donor in good health. Some clones in this sample may be carry-over from other donors' samples.

The CDR3 sequence: CATSGHSGPSPYEQYF. The chain uses TRBV15 and TRBJ2-7; the D gene TCRdb calls, TRBD1, cannot be checked with no DNA. The CDR3 contains 16 residues. The germline V gene has CDR1 LNHNV and CDR2 YYDKDF (reference sequence).